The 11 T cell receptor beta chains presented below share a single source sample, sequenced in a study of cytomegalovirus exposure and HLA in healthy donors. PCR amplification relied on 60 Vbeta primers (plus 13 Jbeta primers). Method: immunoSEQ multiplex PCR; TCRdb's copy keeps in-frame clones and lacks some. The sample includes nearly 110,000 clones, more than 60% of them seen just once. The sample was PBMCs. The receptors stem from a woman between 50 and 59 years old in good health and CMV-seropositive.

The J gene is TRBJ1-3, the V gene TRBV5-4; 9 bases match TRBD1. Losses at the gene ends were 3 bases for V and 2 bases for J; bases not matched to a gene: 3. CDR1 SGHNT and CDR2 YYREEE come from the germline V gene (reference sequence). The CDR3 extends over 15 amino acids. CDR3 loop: CASSSGTGTGNTIYF. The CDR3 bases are TGTGCCAGCAGCTCCGGGACAGGGACTGGAAACACCATATATTTT.

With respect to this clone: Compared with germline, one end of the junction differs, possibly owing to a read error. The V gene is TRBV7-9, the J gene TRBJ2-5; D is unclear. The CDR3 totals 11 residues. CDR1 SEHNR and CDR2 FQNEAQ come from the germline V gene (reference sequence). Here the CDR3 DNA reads TGTTCCAGCAGGTCCCGGGAGACCCAGTACTTC. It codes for CSSRSRETQYF. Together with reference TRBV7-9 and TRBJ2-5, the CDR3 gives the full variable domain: DTGVSQNPRHKITKRGQNVTFRCDPISEHNRLYWYRQTLGQGPEFLTYFQNEAQLEKSRLLSDRFSAERPKGSFSTLEIQRTEQGDSAMYLCSSRSRETQYFGPGTRLLVL.

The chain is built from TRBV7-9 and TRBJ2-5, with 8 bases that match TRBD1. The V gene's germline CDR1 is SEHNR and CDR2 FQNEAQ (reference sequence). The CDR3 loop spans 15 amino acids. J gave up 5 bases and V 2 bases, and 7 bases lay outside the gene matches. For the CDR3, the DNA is TGTGCCAGCAGCTTACGAGGACAGGGACGGGAGACCCAGTACTTC. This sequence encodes CASSLRGQGRETQYF.

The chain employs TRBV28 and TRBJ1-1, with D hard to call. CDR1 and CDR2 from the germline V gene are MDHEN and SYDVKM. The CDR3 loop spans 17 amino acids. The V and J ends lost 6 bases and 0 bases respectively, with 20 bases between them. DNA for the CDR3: TGTGCCAGCAGCCCCAGACTAAGCCCAACTTTGAACACTGAAGCTTTCTTT. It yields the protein CASSPRLSPTLNTEAFF.

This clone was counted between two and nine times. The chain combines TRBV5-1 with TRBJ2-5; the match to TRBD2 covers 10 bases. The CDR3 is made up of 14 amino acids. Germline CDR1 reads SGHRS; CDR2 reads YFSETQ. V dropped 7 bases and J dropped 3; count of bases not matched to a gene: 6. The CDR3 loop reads CASGPSGGKETQYF. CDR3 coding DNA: TGCGCCAGCGGTCCTAGCGGGGGAAAAGAGACCCAGTACTTC.

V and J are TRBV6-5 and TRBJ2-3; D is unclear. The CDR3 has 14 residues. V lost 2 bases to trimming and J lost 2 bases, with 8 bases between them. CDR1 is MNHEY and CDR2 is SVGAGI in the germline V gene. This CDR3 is CASSYGQNTDTQYF. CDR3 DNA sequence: TGTGCCAGCAGTTACGGGCAGAACACAGATACGCAGTATTTT.

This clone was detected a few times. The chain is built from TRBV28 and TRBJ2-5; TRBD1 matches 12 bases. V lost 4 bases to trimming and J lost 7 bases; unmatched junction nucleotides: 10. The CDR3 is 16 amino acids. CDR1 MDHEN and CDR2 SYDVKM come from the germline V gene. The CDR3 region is CASSYPGQGARGTQYF. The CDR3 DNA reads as TGTGCCAGCAGTTACCCGGGACAGGGGGCGAGGGGGACCCAGTACTTC.

CDR3 sequence: CASSLGRAIGGYTF. The CDR3 DNA is TGTGCCAGCAGCTTGGGGAGGGCGATAGGAGGCTACACCTTC. The chain joins TRBV5-6 to TRBJ1-2; D is ambiguous. This CDR3 has 14 amino acids. V was cut by 0 bases and J by 8 bases, with 14 bases left in between. Germline lookup yields CDR1 SGHDT and CDR2 YYEEEE.

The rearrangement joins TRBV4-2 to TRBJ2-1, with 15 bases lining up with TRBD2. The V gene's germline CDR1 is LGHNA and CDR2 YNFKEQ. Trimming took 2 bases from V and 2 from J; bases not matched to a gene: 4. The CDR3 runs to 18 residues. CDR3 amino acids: CASSQTGTSGGPYNEQFF. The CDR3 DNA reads TGTGCCAGCAGCCAAACCGGGACTAGCGGGGGGCCCTACAATGAGCAGTTCTTC.

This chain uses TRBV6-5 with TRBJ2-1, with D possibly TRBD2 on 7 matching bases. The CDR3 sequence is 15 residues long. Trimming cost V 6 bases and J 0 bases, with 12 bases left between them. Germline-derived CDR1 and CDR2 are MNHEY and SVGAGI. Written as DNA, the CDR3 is TGTGCCAGCAGCTCGGCGGGGGCCTCCTACAATGAGCAGTTCTTC. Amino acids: CASSSAGASYNEQFF.

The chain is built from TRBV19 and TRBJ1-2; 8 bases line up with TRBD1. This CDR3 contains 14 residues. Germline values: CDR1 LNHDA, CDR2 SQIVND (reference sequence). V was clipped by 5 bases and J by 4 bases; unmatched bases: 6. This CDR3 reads CASSPSGGGYGYTF. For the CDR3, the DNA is TGTGCCAGTAGTCCCTCAGGGGGCGGCTATGGCTACACCTTC.